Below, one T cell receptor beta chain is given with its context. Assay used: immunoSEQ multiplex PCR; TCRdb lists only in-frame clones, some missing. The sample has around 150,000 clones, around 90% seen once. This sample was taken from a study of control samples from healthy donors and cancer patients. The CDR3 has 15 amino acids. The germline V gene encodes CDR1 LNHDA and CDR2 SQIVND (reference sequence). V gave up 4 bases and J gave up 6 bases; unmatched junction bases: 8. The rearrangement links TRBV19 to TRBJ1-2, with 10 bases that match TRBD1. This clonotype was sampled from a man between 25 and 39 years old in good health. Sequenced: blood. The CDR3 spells CASSRGTGDGNGYTF. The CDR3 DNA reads TGTGCCAGTAGTAGGGGGACAGGGGATGGGAATGGCTACACCTTC.